The count of the clone carrying this T cell receptor beta chain is one. Everyone who took part was about 18 to 90 years old, and they came from some 23 US areas. The sample belongs to a study of blood T cell repertoires in COVID-19. Overall study: The study drew acute and convalescent COVID-19 samples from the United States, Italy and Spain. T cells, B-cell-depleted T cells, or PBMCs supplied cDNA or gDNA.

Germline values: CDR1 MNHNS, CDR2 SASEGT. This CDR3 contains 15 residues. V dropped 0 bases and J dropped 1 base, with 10 bases sitting between them. Sequencing used immunoSEQ multiplex PCR; TCRdb keeps in-frame clones, though not all of them. The table shows about 350,000 clones, with more than 85% occurring only once. The TCR originated in a woman aged 25 to 39 who had recovered from COVID-19. V is TRBV6-1 and J is TRBJ2-7; a weak D match, TRBD1 (5 bases). The sequenced material came from PBMCs or T cells enriched from blood (not recorded which). The CDR3 nucleotides read TGTGCCAGCAGTGAAGCGGACACAAGATCCTACGAGCAGTACTTC. Protein sequence: CASSEADTRSYEQYF.